Shown below are 23 T cell receptor beta chains from a single sample sequenced in a study of tumor-infiltrating T cells and Merkel cell polyomavirus (dated by TCRdb to about 2017). All patients' tumors stained robustly positive for Merkel cell polyomavirus Large T antigen by immunohistochemistry. To prepare the library, the immunoSEQ multiplex PCR assay was applied. Imported from immuneACCESS, the table was reduced by TCRdb to in-frame sequences with V and J called. These copies leave out some clones; in studies compared against another copy, an unresolved V gene accounts for under half, and the cause of the remainder is not known. The sample has hundreds of clones on record, roughly 85% of them singletons. In total, the top ten clones hold 24% of the sample. The material sequenced was Merkel cell polyomavirus peptide tetramer+ CD8+ T cells sorted from blood. Reading the label with the study, this specimen's cell subset or site is: CD8+ T cells binding a tetramer loaded with the MCPyV common T-antigen KLL epitope. These receptors originate from a man in his sixties with Merkel cell carcinoma.

This clone was recorded only once. V gene TRBV30 combines with J gene TRBJ2-2; 7 nucleotides line up with TRBD1. The CDR3 is 15 amino acids. V shed 1 base, J shed 7 bases, and the junction held 9 bases outside the gene matches. In germline, CDR1 is GTSNPN, CDR2 SVGIG (reference sequence). CDR3 protein: CAWSAFGQVFGELFF. CDR3 nucleotides: TGTGCCTGGAGTGCCTTCGGACAGGTCTTCGGGGAGCTGTTTTTT.

V and J are TRBV19 and TRBJ1-5; unclear D gene. The V gene lost 3 bases and the J gene lost 6 bases, with 15 bases spanning the gap. This CDR3 has 15 amino acids. Germline lookup yields CDR1 LNHDA and CDR2 SQIVND (reference sequence). CDR3 protein: CASSMREGRGQPQHF. Written as DNA, the CDR3 is TGTGCCAGTAGTATGCGTGAGGGAAGAGGTCAGCCCCAGCATTTT.

This chain uses TRBV14 with TRBJ1-4; 7 bases are a match to TRBD1. After removal of 4 bases from V and 11 bases from J, the junction contained 4 bases not matched to a gene. Germline V gene sequence: CDR1 SGHDN, CDR2 FVKESK. The CDR3 loop spans 12 amino acids. This CDR3 is CASSRDRDKLFF. The CDR3 nucleotides are TGTGCCAGCAGCCGTGACAGGGATAAACTGTTTTTT.

This clone was picked up one time. CDR3 sequence: CASSLGGSSRETQYF. The CDR3 nucleotides are TGTGCCAGCAGCTTAGGCGGCTCCTCCCGGGAGACCCAGTACTTC. The rearrangement joins TRBV11-1 to TRBJ2-5, with unresolved D. This CDR3 has 15 amino acids. CDR1 SGHAT and CDR2 FQDESV come from the germline V gene (reference sequence). Trimming removed 1 base at V and 5 bases at J, with 14 bases between.

The chain recombines TRBV27 with TRBJ2-3; the D gene is possibly TRBD2 (6 bases). V was cut by 1 base and J by 4 bases, with 9 bases left in between. Germline CDR1 MNHEY, CDR2 SMNVEV (reference sequence). This CDR3 spans 14 amino acids. CDR3 residues: CASSLLGGPDTQYF. DNA for the CDR3: TGTGCCAGCAGTTTATTAGGAGGGCCAGATACGCAGTATTTT.

V gene TRBV30 combines with J gene TRBJ2-2; D unresolved. V was pared by 4 bases and J by 1 base, with 13 bases between. Germline V CDR1 and CDR2: GTSNPN, SVGIG (reference sequence). The CDR3 length is 15 residues. The CDR3 sequence: CAWTTQGGNTGELFF. CDR3 nucleotide sequence: TGTGCCTGGACTACACAAGGCGGGAACACCGGGGAGCTGTTTTTT.

The chain employs TRBV5-4 and TRBJ2-5, with TRBD1 as a possible D gene (6 bases). V lost 2 bases to trimming and J lost 2 bases, with 7 bases between them. The CDR3 contains 13 residues. CDR1 and CDR2 (germline): SGHNT, YYREEE (reference sequence). The CDR3 coding sequence is TGTGCCAGCAGCTTAGGACAGCAAGAGACCCAGTACTTC. Translated: CASSLGQQETQYF.

This clone has a single count. This chain links TRBV15 with TRBJ2-3; 15 bases align to TRBD2. Germline CDR1 and CDR2: LNHNV and YYDKDF (reference sequence). The CDR3 has 19 residues. Unmatched junction bases numbered 9, after V lost 0 bases and J lost 5 bases. The CDR3 loop reads CATSRDPPGLAGGLDTQYF. The CDR3 DNA sequence: TGTGCCACCAGCAGAGATCCGCCGGGACTAGCGGGGGGCTTAGATACGCAGTATTTT.

This chain links TRBV4-3 with TRBJ1-2; 8 nucleotides match TRBD1. With V trimmed by 0 bases and J by 2 bases, 2 bases remained unmatched. This CDR3 region has 15 residues. From germline, CDR1 is LGHNA and CDR2 YSLEER. Written as DNA, the CDR3 is TGCGCCAGCAGCCAAGATACAGGGGGGAACTATGGCTACACCTTC. It is translated as CASSQDTGGNYGYTF.

The J gene is TRBJ2-1, the V gene TRBV6-1; 7 nucleotides agree with TRBD1. The CDR3 totals 15 residues. Germline loops: CDR1 MNHNS, CDR2 SASEGT. V was clipped by 9 bases and J by 0 bases; unmatched bases: 8. The chain's CDR3 is CASTKQGSSYNEQFF. The CDR3 DNA reads TGTGCCAGTACTAAACAGGGGAGCTCCTACAATGAGCAGTTCTTC.

V and J are TRBV7-2 and TRBJ2-7; D remains ambiguous. The ends were cut back, 0 bases at V and 2 bases at J, with 14 bases in the middle. Germline loops: CDR1 SGHTA, CDR2 FQGNSA. This CDR3 is 16 amino acids long. CDR3 in amino acids: CASSLAIGSTTYEQYF. As DNA, the CDR3 is TGTGCCAGCAGCTTAGCGATAGGTAGTACTACCTACGAGCAGTACTTC.

V usage is TRBV29-1 and J usage is TRBJ1-1; no clear D. The length of the CDR3 is 11 residues. Looked up from germline, CDR1 is SQVTM and CDR2 is ANQGSEA. The V end lost 6 bases, the J end lost 2 bases, and 7 bases lay between the germline ends. CDR3 loop: CSVIGNTEAFF. CDR3 bases: TGCAGCGTCATTGGCAACACTGAAGCTTTCTTT. Combining the CDR3 with reference TRBV29-1 and TRBJ1-1 gives the whole variable domain SAVISQKPSRDICQRGTSLTIQCQVDSQVTMMFWYRQQPGQSLTLIATANQGSEATYESGFVIDKFPISRPNLTFSTLTVSNMSPEDSSIYLCSVIGNTEAFFGQGTRLTVV.

Worth noting for this clone: A much bigger clone sits one base away, suggesting this may be a read error. The chain is built from TRBV7-8 and TRBJ2-1; D might be TRBD1 (5 bases). This CDR3 contains 14 residues. Germline CDR1 is SGHVS and CDR2 is FQNEAQ. This CDR3 is CASSSLGQNNGQFF. The CDR3 bases are TGTGCCAGCAGCTCCCTGGGGCAGAACAATGGGCAGTTCTTC.

The genes are TRBV10-3 and TRBJ1-4; D not certain. Trimming removed 0 bases at V and 5 bases at J, with 10 bases between. From germline, CDR1 is ENHRY and CDR2 SYGVKD. CDR3 length equals 15 residues. The CDR3: CAISESAKENEKLFF. The CDR3 DNA sequence: TGTGCCATCAGTGAGTCGGCGAAGGAGAATGAAAAACTGTTTTTT.

The genes are TRBV6-4 and TRBJ1-1; the match to TRBD1 covers 7 bases. In germline, CDR1 is MRHNA, CDR2 SNTAGT. There are 14 residues in the CDR3. After removal of 5 bases from V and 1 base from J, the junction contained 4 bases not matched to a gene. The CDR3 sequence is CASSPGTANTEAFF. As DNA, the CDR3 is TGTGCCAGCAGTCCGGGGACAGCGAACACTGAAGCTTTCTTT.

The V and J genes are TRBV5-4 and TRBJ2-5; the match to TRBD2 covers 14 bases. Per the germline V gene, CDR1 is SGHNT and CDR2 is YYREEE (reference sequence). Unmatched junction bases numbered 13, after V lost 4 bases and J lost 11 bases. The CDR3 is 16 amino acids. This CDR3 reads CASSPTSGGGGGEQYF. The CDR3 bases are TGTGCCAGCAGCCCGACTAGCGGGGGGGGAGGGGGAGAGCAGTACTTC.

The V call is TRBV10-3, the J call TRBJ2-5; TRBD2 matches at 14 bases. Trimming cost V 6 bases and J 6 bases; bases outside gene matches: 9. The CDR3 length is 16 residues. Germline-derived CDR1 and CDR2 are ENHRY and SYGVKD. The CDR3 coding sequence is TGTGCCATCAGCGATGGGACTAGCGGGAGTAGAAAGACCCAGTACTTC. As protein: CAISDGTSGSRKTQYF.

Note on this clone: Other DNA sequences in this specimen translate into the identical CDR3. The J gene is TRBJ2-5, the V gene TRBV9; 8 bases are a match to TRBD1. The J call may be mistaken, given a closer DNA end match to TRBJ2-7. The CDR3 totals 14 residues. CDR1 is SGDLS and CDR2 is YYNGEE in the germline V gene. This CDR3 is CASSASGQGYEQYF. The CDR3 nucleotides are TGTGCCAGCAGCGCCTCCGGACAGGGCTACGAGCAGTACTTC.

This clone was detected once. CDR3 region: CASRPGGAKNIQYF. DNA for the CDR3: TGTGCCAGTAGGCCAGGCGGGGCCAAAAACATTCAGTACTTC. The V and J genes are TRBV19 and TRBJ2-4; D may be TRBD2 (5 bases). Deletions cut 6 bases from V and 1 base from J, with 10 bases between. CDR3 length: 14 amino acids. Germline CDR1 is LNHDA and CDR2 is SQIVND (reference sequence).

This clone is a singleton in its sample. The chain carries TRBV2 and TRBJ1-2; 7 bases line up with TRBD1. Per germline, CDR1 SNHLY and CDR2 FYNNEI. The CDR3 runs 15 residues. V was pared by 5 bases and J by 0 bases, with 6 bases of the junction left unmatched. CDR3 protein: CASSNPGQSNYGYTF. The CDR3 nucleotides read TGTGCCAGCAGTAATCCGGGACAGTCTAACTATGGCTACACCTTC.

V is TRBV12-2 and J is TRBJ2-6; the table calls TRBD1, which could not be checked here. TRBV12-2 counts as a pseudogene. The CDR3 spans 17 residues. CDR3: CASRYAMTQSRANVLTF. The CDR3 nucleotides are TGTGCAAGTCGCTATGCAATGACACAAAGTCGGGCCAACGTCCTGACTTTC.

The V call is TRBV7-9, the J call TRBJ2-1; D is perhaps TRBD1 (6 bases). The CDR3 loop spans 14 amino acids. CDR1 SEHNR and CDR2 FQNEAQ come from the germline V gene (reference sequence). Trimming pared 1 base from V and 9 bases from J, leaving 13 bases between. The CDR3 reads CASSLDNPRGEQFF. For the CDR3, the DNA is TGTGCCAGCAGCTTAGACAACCCCAGGGGTGAGCAGTTCTTC.

This clone is a singleton in its sample. One end of the junction fails to match germline, which may point to a read error. This rearrangement joins TRBV18 to TRBJ1-2; 12 bases match TRBD1. CDR1 KGHSH and CDR2 LQKENI come from the germline V gene. The CDR3 runs 14 residues. The CDR3 reads CASSPGTGGHGYTF. The DNA of the CDR3 is TGTGCCAGCTCACCGGGGACAGGGGGCCATGGCTACACCTTT.